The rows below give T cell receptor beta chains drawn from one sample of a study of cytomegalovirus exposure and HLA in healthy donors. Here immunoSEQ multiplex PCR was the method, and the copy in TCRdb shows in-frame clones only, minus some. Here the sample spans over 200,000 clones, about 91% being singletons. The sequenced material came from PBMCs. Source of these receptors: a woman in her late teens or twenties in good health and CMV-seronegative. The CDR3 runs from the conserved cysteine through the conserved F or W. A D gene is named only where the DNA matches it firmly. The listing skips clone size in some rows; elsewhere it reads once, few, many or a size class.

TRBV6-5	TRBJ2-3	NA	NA	TGTGCCAGCAGTCCCCGGGGGTATACGCAGTATTTT	CASSPRGYTQYF
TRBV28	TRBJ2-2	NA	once	TGTGCCAGCAGTTTAACACAGGGAACCGGGGAGCTGTTTTTT	CASSLTQGTGELFF
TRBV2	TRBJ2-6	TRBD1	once	TGTGCCAGCAGTGCCTTCACAGGGGGCGCTGGGGCCAACGTCCTGACTTTC	CASSAFTGGAGANVLTF
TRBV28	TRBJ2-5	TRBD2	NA	TGTGCCAGTAGAGGTGGGACTACCACCCGAAAAGAGACCCAGTACTTC	CASRGGTTTRKETQYF
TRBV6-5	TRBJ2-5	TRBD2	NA	TGTGCCAGCAGTTATTCGGGGGGGAGTGGTGAGACCCAGTACTTC	CASSYSGGSGETQYF
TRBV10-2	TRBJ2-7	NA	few	TGCGCCAGCAGTACATTGAGCGGCTCCTACGAGCAGTACTTC	CASSTLSGSYEQYF
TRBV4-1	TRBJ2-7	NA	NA	TGCGCCAGCAGCCAAGTAGAAGGGAGAGGAAGGGTCTACGAGCAGTACTTC	CASSQVEGRGRVYEQYF
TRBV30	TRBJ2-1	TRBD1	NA	TGTGCCTGGAGTGTACGGGACAGGGGTTCGGTCTACAATGAGCAGTTCTTC	CAWSVRDRGSVYNEQFF
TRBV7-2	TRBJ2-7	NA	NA	TGTGCCAGCGCCACAGGGTCCTACGAGCAGTACTTC	CASATGSYEQYF
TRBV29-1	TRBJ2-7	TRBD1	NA	TGCAGCGTAGTGACAGGGGGTAACTCCTACGAGCAGTACTTC	CSVVTGGNSYEQYF
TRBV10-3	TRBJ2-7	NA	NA	TGTGCCATCAGCGGCGGGATCAGAAGCTCCTACGAGCAGTACTTC	CAISGGIRSSYEQYF
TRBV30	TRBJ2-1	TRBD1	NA	TGTGCCTGGACAGGGGGCGCGGGAAATGAGCAGTTCTTC	CAWTGGAGNEQFF
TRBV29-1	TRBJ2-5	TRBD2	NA	TGCAGCGTCGAGCCGGGGGGGGAGACCCAGTACTTC	CSVEPGGETQYF
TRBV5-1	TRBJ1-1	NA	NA	TGCGCCAGCAGCTTAATCGGGGGATGGAACACTGAAGCTTTCTTT	CASSLIGGWNTEAFF
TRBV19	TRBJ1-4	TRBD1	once	TGTGCCAGTAGTGCCGGGACAGGTGCCTTTAAACTGTTTTTT	CASSAGTGAFKLFF
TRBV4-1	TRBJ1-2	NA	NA	TGCGCCAGCAGCCAAACCAGGTTTGATGGCTACACCTTC	CASSQTRFDGYTF
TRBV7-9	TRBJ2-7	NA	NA	TGTGCCAGCAGCACCCAAGCGTTGTCCTACGAGCAGTACTTC	CASSTQALSYEQYF